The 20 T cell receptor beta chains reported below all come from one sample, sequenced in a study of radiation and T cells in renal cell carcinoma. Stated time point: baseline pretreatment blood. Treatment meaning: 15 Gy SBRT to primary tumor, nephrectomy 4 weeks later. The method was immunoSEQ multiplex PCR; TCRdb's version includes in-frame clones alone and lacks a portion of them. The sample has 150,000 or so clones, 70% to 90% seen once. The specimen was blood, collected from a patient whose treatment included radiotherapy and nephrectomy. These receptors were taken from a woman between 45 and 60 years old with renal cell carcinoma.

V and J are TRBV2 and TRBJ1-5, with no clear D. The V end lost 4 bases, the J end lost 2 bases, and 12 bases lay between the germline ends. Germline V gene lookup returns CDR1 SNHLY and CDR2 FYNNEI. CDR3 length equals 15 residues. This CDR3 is CASSAPPIGNQPQHF. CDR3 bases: TGTGCCAGCAGTGCTCCGCCTATCGGCAATCAGCCCCAGCATTTT.

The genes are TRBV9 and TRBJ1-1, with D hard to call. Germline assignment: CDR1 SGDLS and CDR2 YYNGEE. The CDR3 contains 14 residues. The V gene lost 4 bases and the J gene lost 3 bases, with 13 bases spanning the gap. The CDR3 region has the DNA TGTGCCAGCAGCCTCGTGAATGGTGACACTGAAGCTTTCTTT. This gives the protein CASSLVNGDTEAFF.

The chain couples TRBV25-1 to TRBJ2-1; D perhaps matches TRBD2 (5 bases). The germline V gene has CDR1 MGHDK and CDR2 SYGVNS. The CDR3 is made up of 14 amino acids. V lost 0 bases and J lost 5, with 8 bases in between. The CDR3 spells CASSEYMGDNEQFF. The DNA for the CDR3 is TGTGCCAGCAGTGAATATATGGGAGACAATGAGCAGTTCTTC.

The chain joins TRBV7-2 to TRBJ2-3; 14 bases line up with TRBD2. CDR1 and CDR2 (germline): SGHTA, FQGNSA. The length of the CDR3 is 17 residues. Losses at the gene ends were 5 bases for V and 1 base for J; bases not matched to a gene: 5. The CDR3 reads CASSLRLAGGGTDTQYF. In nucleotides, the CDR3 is TGTGCCAGCAGCCTTCGACTAGCGGGAGGGGGCACAGATACGCAGTATTTT. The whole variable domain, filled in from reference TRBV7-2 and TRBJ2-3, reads GAGVSQSPSNKVTEKGKDVELRCDPISGHTALYWYRQSLGQGLEFLIYFQGNSAPDKSGLPSDRFSAERTGGSVSTLTIQRTQQEDSAVYLCASSLRLAGGGTDTQYFGPGTRLTVL.

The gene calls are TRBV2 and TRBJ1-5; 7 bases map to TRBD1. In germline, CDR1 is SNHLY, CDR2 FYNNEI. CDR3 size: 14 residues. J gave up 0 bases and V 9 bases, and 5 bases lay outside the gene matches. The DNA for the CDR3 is TGTGCCAGTAAGACAGGGTTTAGCAATCAGCCCCAGCATTTT. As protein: CASKTGFSNQPQHF.

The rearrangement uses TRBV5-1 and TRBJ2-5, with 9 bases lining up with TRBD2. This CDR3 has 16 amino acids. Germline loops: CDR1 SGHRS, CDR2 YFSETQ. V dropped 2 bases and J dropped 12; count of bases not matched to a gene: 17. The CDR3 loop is CASSLILSGLARMEYF. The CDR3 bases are TGCGCCAGCAGCTTAATCTTATCGGGACTAGCTCGAATGGAGTACTTC. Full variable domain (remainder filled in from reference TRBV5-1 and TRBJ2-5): KAGVTQTPRYLIKTRGQQVTLSCSPISGHRSVSWYQQTPGQGLQFLFEYFSETQRNKGNFPGRFSGRQFSNSRSEMNVSTLELGDSALYLCASSLILSGLARMEYFGPGTRLLVL.

CDR3 region: CASNKVGTGELFF. In DNA form, the CDR3 reads TGTGCCAGCAACAAGGTGGGCACCGGGGAGCTGTTTTTT. The rearrangement links TRBV7-9 to TRBJ2-2; no firm D call. V gave up 7 bases and J gave up 4 bases, with 10 bases separating them. The V gene's germline CDR1 is SEHNR and CDR2 FQNEAQ (reference sequence). There are 13 residues in the CDR3. The full variable domain, rest sourced from reference TRBV7-9 and TRBJ2-2, is DTGVSQNPRHKITKRGQNVTFRCDPISEHNRLYWYRQTLGQGPEFLTYFQNEAQLEKSRLLSDRFSAERPKGSFSTLEIQRTEQGDSAMYLCASNKVGTGELFFGEGSRLTVL.

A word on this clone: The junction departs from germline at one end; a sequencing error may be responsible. CDR3 in amino acids: CASSLTGIQETQYF. CDR3 DNA: TGTGCTAGCAGCCTGACAGGGATCCAAGAGACCCAGTACTTC. The J gene is TRBJ2-5, the V gene TRBV7-7; TRBD1 aligns across 7 bases. This CDR3 is built from 14 residues. Germline V gene data show CDR1 as SSHAT and CDR2 as FNYEAQ (reference sequence).

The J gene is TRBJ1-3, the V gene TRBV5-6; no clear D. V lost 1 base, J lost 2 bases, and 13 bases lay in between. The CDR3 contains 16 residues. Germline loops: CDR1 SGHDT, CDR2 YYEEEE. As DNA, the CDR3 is TGTGCCAGCAGCTTGTATATCCCGGTCGCTGGAAACACCATATATTTT. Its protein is CASSLYIPVAGNTIYF.

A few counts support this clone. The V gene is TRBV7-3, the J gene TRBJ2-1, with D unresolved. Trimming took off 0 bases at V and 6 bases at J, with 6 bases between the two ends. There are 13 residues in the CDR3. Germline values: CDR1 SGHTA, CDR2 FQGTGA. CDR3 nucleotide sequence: TGTGCCAGCAGCTTAACCTGGGCCAATGAGCAGTTCTTC. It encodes CASSLTWANEQFF.

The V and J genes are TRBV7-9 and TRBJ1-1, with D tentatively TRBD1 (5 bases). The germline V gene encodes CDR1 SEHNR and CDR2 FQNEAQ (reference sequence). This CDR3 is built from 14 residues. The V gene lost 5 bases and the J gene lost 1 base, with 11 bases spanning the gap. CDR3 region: CASSPAGRNTEAFF. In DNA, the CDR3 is TGTGCCAGCAGCCCCGCGGGACGGAACACTGAAGCTTTCTTT.

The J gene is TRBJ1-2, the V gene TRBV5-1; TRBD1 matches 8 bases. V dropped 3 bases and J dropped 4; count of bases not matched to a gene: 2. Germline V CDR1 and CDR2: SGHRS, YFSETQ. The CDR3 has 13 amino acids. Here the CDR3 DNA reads TGCGCCAGCAGCTCGGGACAGGTCTATGGCTACACCTTC. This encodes CASSSGQVYGYTF.

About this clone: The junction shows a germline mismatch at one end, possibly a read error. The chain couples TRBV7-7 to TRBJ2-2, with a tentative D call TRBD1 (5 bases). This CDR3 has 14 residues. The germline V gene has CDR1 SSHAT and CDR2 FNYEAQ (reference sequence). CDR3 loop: CASSQFQGAGELFF. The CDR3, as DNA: TGTGCTAGCAGCCAATTTCAGGGCGCCGGGGAGCTGTTTTTT. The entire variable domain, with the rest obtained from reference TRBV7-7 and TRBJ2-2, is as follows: GAGVSQSPRYKVTKRGQDVTLRCDPISSHATLYWYQQALGQGPEFLTYFNYEAQPDKSGLPSDRFSAERPEGSISTLTIQRTEQRDSAMYRCASSQFQGAGELFFGEGSRLTVL.

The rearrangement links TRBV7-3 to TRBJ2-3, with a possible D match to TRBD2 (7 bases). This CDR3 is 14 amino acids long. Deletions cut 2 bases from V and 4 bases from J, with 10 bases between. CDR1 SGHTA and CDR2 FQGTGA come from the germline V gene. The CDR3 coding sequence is TGTGCCAGCAGCTTAGTGGGGGGGCCAGATACGCAGTATTTT. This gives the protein CASSLVGGPDTQYF. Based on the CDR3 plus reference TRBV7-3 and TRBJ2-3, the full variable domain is GAGVSQTPSNKVTEKGKYVELRCDPISGHTALYWYRQSLGQGPEFLIYFQGTGAADDSGLPNDRFFAVRPEGSVSTLKIQRTERGDSAVYLCASSLVGGPDTQYFGPGTRLTVL.

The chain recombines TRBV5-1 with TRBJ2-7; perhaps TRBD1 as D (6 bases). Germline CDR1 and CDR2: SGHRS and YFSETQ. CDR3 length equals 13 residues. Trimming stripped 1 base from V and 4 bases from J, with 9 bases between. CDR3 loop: CASSLNRAYEQYF. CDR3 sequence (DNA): TGCGCCAGCAGCTTGAACAGGGCGTACGAGCAGTACTTC.

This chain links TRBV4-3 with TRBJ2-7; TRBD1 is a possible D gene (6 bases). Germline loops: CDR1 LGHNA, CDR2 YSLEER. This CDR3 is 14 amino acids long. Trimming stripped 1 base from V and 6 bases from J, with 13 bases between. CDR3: CASSQGIQGGEQYF. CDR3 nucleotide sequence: TGCGCCAGCAGCCAAGGGATACAGGGCGGCGAGCAGTACTTC.

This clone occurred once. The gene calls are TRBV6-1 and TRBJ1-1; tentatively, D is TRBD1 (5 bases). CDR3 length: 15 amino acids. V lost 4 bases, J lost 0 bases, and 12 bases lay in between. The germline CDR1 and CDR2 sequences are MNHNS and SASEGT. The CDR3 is CASSVETDMNTEAFF. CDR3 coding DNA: TGTGCCAGCAGTGTGGAGACAGATATGAACACTGAAGCTTTCTTT.

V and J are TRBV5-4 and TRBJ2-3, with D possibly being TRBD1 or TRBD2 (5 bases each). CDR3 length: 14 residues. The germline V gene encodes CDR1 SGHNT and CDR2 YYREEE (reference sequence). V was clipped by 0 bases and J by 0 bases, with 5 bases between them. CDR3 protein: CASSLGGSTDTQYF. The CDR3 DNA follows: TGTGCCAGCAGCTTGGGGGGGAGCACAGATACGCAGTATTTT.

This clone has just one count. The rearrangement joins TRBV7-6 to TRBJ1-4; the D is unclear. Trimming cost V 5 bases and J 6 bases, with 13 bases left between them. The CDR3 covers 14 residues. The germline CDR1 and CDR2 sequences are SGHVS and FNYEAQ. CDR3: CASSRVGSDEKLFF. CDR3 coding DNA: TGTGCCAGCAGCCGGGTAGGATCAGATGAAAAACTGTTTTTT.

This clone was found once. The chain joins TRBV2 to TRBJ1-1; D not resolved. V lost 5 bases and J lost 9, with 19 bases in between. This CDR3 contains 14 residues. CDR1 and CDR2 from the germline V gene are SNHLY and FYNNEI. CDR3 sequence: CASSSNPERSKAFF. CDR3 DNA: TGTGCCAGCAGTTCAAATCCAGAAAGGAGTAAAGCTTTCTTT. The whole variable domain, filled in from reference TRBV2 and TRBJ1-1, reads EPEVTQTPSHQVTQMGQEVILRCVPISNHLYFYWYRQILGQKVEFLVSFYNNEISEKSEIFDDQFSVERPDGSNFTLKIRSTKLEDSAMYFCASSSNPERSKAFFGQGTRLTVV.